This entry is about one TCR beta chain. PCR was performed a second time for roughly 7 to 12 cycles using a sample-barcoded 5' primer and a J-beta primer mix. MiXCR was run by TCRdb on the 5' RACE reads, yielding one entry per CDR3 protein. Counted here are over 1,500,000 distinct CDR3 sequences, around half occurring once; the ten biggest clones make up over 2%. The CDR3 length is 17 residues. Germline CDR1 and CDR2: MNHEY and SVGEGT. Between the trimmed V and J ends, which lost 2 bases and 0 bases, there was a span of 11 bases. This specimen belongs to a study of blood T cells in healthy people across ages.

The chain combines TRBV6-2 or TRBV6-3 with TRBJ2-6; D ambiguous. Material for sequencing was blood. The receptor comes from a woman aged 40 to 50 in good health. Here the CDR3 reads CASSYPLALSGANVLTF. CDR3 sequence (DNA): TGTGCCAGCAGTTACCCATTGGCCCTCTCTGGGGCCAACGTCCTGACTTTC.